This is a list of T cell receptor beta chains from one sample in a study of response to subunit inactivated influenza vaccine. TCRdb recomputed calls from the RT-PCR reads with MiXCR, one row per CDR3 protein. Of about 830,000 distinct CDR3 sequences in the sample, under 20% were seen once. Specimen: PBMCs from blood, collected roughly 5 days after vaccination. All receptors come from a man in his fifties who received an inactivated influenza vaccine. Both conserved end residues are part of each CDR3. A D gene is named only where the DNA matches it firmly. Clone size is shown for a subset of rows, as once, few, many or a class of expanded clone.

size	V	J	D	DNA	CDR3
-	TRBV7-9	TRBJ2-7	-	TGTGCCAGCAGCTTCCGGGACAATCCCTACGAGCAGTACTTC	CASSFRDNPYEQYF
-	TRBV7-2	TRBJ1-2	-	TGTGCCAGCAGCCACGGTCCTGCGTCAGGGGGCTACACCTTC	CASSHGPASGGYTF
once	TRBV7-9	TRBJ2-3	-	TGTGCCAGCAGCTCGAGCGGAAAGGGAGATACGCAGTATTTT	CASSSSGKGDTQYF
once	TRBV6-1	TRBJ2-1	-	TGTGCCAGCAGTGAAAACCCGACAGAATTCGTGGAGCAGTTCTTC	CASSENPTEFVEQFF
-	TRBV15	TRBJ2-7	TRBD1	TGTGCCACCAGCAGAGCGGGACAGAGCTCCTACGAGCAGTACTTC	CATSRAGQSSYEQYF
-	TRBV7-8	TRBJ1-2	-	TGTGCCAGCAATTTTGGGGGCGAAATAGTTCATGGCTACACCTTC	CASNFGGEIVHGYTF
few	TRBV4-3	TRBJ2-4	TRBD2	TGCGCCAGCAGCCAGAGCGGGAGCGCCAAAAACATTCAGTACTTC	CASSQSGSAKNIQYF
few	TRBV6-1	TRBJ2-5	-	TGTGCCAGCAGCGACCACGACGCGGAGACCCAGTACTTC	CASSDHDAETQYF
-	TRBV6-1	TRBJ1-2	TRBD1	TGTGCCAGCAGTGGGACAGGGGCCGGGGACTATGGCTACACCTTC	CASSGTGAGDYGYTF
few	TRBV11-2	TRBJ2-1	-	TGTGCCAGCAGCTTTGATTATAGCTCCTACAATGAGCAGTTCTTC	CASSFDYSSYNEQFF
-	TRBV6-2/TRBV6-3	TRBJ2-2	-	TGTGCCAGCAGTAGGGAGACACCGGCGGGAACCGGGGAGCTGTTTTTT	CASSRETPAGTGELFF
-	TRBV10-3	TRBJ2-7	TRBD1	TGTGCCGTCCGGGACAGGGTCGACGAGCAGTACTTC	CAVRDRVDEQYF
few	TRBV12-3/TRBV12-4	TRBJ2-1	-	TGTGCCAGCAGTTTAGGGGGCTCGCGGGGGCTAAATGAGCAGTTCTTC	CASSLGGSRGLNEQFF
few	TRBV28	TRBJ2-7	-	TGTGCCAGCGTCGGGGGCAGCCCCTACGAGCAGTACTTC	CASVGGSPYEQYF
few	TRBV20-1	TRBJ2-7	-	TGCAGTGCTAGAGGCAACACCCAGGCCCCCTACGAGCAGTACTTC	CSARGNTQAPYEQYF
-	TRBV5-1	TRBJ1-1	-	TGCGCCAGCAGCTTGGAAGGGGTTGAACTCACTGAAGCTTTCTTT	CASSLEGVELTEAFF
-	TRBV20-1	TRBJ2-2	-	TGCAGTGCTCAGATACAGGGTACCACCGGGGAGCTGTTTTTT	CSAQIQGTTGELFF
many	TRBV11-2	TRBJ2-7	-	TGTGCCAGCAGCGCCCTAGCAGGGTACGAGCAGTACTTC	CASSALAGYEQYF
few	TRBV6-5	TRBJ2-1	TRBD2	TGTGCCAGCAGTTTTCGTTCGACTAGCGGGAGGAGGAATGAGCAGTTCTTC	CASSFRSTSGRRNEQFF
few	TRBV3-1	TRBJ2-1	TRBD2	TGTGCCAGCAGCCAAGCCCTATGGCCTAGCGGACCCTACAATGAGCAGTTCTTC	CASSQALWPSGPYNEQFF
-	TRBV6-2/TRBV6-3	TRBJ1-5	-	TGTGCCAGCAGGGCCTTCCGTCCGGAGGGAGTTGGTCAGCCCCAGCATTTT	CASRAFRPEGVGQPQHF
many	TRBV6-1	TRBJ2-7	TRBD1	TGTGCCAGCACGACAGGGATCTCCCACGAGCAGTACTTC	CASTTGISHEQYF
-	TRBV20-1	TRBJ2-7	TRBD2	TGCAGTGCTAGACTAAGGACTAGCGGATCCTACGCGCAGTACTTC	CSARLRTSGSYAQYF
-	TRBV6-1	TRBJ2-5	TRBD2	TGTGCCAGCAGTAAAGGCAAAGTTATTTGGCGGGAGGACCAAGAGACCCAGTACTTC	CASSKGKVIWREDQETQYF
-	TRBV5-6	TRBJ1-6	TRBD1	TGTGCCAGCAGTTTGACAGGGGGAGTAGGTTCACCCCTCCACTTT	CASSLTGGVGSPLHF
-	TRBV29-1	TRBJ1-2	TRBD1	TGCAGCGTTGAATTTATAGGGGGCAGGGTCACTAACTATGGCTACACCTTC	CSVEFIGGRVTNYGYTF
-	TRBV28	TRBJ2-3	-	TGTGCCAGCAGTCCGGCCTCCTGGTCGCGGCGCACAGATACGCAGTATTTT	CASSPASWSRRTDTQYF
-	TRBV10-3	TRBJ2-1	-	TGTGCCATCCGAGGACAGGGGGATAGCGGGAGGCCCTACAATGAGCAGTTCTTC	CAIRGQGDSGRPYNEQFF
-	TRBV20-1	TRBJ2-5	TRBD2	TGCAGTGCTAGCGGGGTAGTAGCGGGGCTCCAAGAGACCCAGTACTTC	CSASGVVAGLQETQYF
few	TRBV20-1	TRBJ1-2	-	TGCAGTGCTAGAGACCGTTCTAACTATGGCTACACCTTC	CSARDRSNYGYTF
-	TRBV5-1	TRBJ2-1	-	TGCGCCAGCAGGAGCCCCAATGAGCAGTTCTTC	CASRSPNEQFF
-	TRBV7-8	TRBJ2-7	TRBD2	TGTGCCAGCAGCTTAGTATCTAGCGGACCAGCCCCCGCGATTTACGAGCAGTACTTC	CASSLVSSGPAPAIYEQYF
-	TRBV7-2	TRBJ1-5	TRBD1	TGTGCCAGCAGCTTAAGCACAGGGGGCAATCAGCCCCAGCATTTT	CASSLSTGGNQPQHF
-	TRBV20-1	TRBJ1-1	-	TGCAGTGCTAGAGGGGATCGGAAAGGGAAGGCTGAAGCTTTCTTT	CSARGDRKGKAEAFF
many	TRBV28	TRBJ2-3	-	TGTGCCAGCAGTTTGTCCGGACTGGGCACAGATACGCAGTATTTT	CASSLSGLGTDTQYF
many	TRBV9	TRBJ2-1	-	TGTGCCAGCAGCGTAGAGGGAGGGGGGAATGAGCAGTTCTTC	CASSVEGGGNEQFF
-	TRBV27	TRBJ2-7	-	TGTGCCAGCAGTTTATCGAATGGGCCGGGCGAGCAGTACTTC	CASSLSNGPGEQYF
-	TRBV4-3	TRBJ2-3	TRBD1	TGCGCCAGCAGCCAAGATCCAGTGAGAGGGGGCCGCACAGATACGCAGTATTTT	CASSQDPVRGGRTDTQYF
-	TRBV9	TRBJ2-5	-	TGTGCCAGCAGCGTAAACACACAAGAGACCCAGTACTTC	CASSVNTQETQYF
few	TRBV3-1	TRBJ2-1	-	TGTGCCAGCAGCCAAGATCGGAGGGGGGGAGGTAATGAGCAGTTCTTC	CASSQDRRGGGNEQFF
-	TRBV7-8	TRBJ1-2	TRBD1	TGTGCCAGCAGCCAAGACAGGGCTAGGAGTAACTATGGCTACACCTTC	CASSQDRARSNYGYTF
-	TRBV7-8	TRBJ2-1	TRBD2	TGTGCCAGCAGCGCAAGGCAGTATGTCCTAGCGGGGCACAATGAGCAGTTCTTC	CASSARQYVLAGHNEQFF
-	TRBV9	TRBJ2-3	-	TGTGCCAGCAGCGTAGGGGGGCAGACAGATACGCAGTATTTT	CASSVGGQTDTQYF
few	TRBV12-5	TRBJ2-1	-	TGTGCTAGTGGTCACGATGTGGGTGAGCAGTTCTTC	CASGHDVGEQFF
-	TRBV5-1	TRBJ2-7	TRBD2	TGCGCCAGCAGCTTGGAAGCGGGAGTGAAAGAGCAGTACTTC	CASSLEAGVKEQYF
-	TRBV9	TRBJ2-1	TRBD1	TGTGCCAGCAGCGGACAGGGAAGTTATGGCAATGAGCAGTTCTTC	CASSGQGSYGNEQFF
few	TRBV11-2	TRBJ2-1	TRBD2	TGTGCCAGCAGCCGGGACTATTCCCCCTCGAATGAGCAGTTCTTC	CASSRDYSPSNEQFF
-	TRBV27	TRBJ2-3	TRBD1	TGTGCCAGCAGTCGAGGACAGGGGGCATTTTATAGCACAGATACGCAGTATTTT	CASSRGQGAFYSTDTQYF
few	TRBV20-1	TRBJ2-1	TRBD2	TGCAGTGCTAGAGATATTCAGGGCGGACTAGCGTACACTTCCTACAATGAGCAGTTCTTC	CSARDIQGGLAYTSYNEQFF
-	TRBV20-1	TRBJ2-5	-	TGCAGCAGCAATAGGGGGATGGGGGAGACCCAGTACTTC	CSSNRGMGETQYF
-	TRBV12-3/TRBV12-4	TRBJ2-7	TRBD1	TGTGCCAGCAGTCCAAATGTCGACAGGGCTGTGCAGTACTTC	CASSPNVDRAVQYF
few	TRBV20-1	TRBJ2-1	-	TGCAGTGCTGGCGCAGTGGTAAACAATGAGCAGTTCTTC	CSAGAVVNNEQFF
-	TRBV20-1	TRBJ2-3	-	TGCAGTGCTCTTAAAAGCACAGATACGCAGTATTTT	CSALKSTDTQYF
few	TRBV6-2/TRBV6-3	TRBJ2-7	-	TGTGCCAGCAGTCGGACGGACGAGGGAGAGCAGTACTTC	CASSRTDEGEQYF
-	TRBV12-3/TRBV12-4	TRBJ1-2	TRBD1	TGTGCCAGCCAGGGGGCAGGCAACTATGGCTACACCTTC	CASQGAGNYGYTF
-	TRBV20-1	TRBJ2-7	-	TGCAGTGCTGAAGAGGTGGGCAGGGGTTCCTACGAGCAGTACTTC	CSAEEVGRGSYEQYF
-	TRBV5-6	TRBJ2-7	-	TGTGCCAGCAGCGAGGGACACCGACCCGAGCAGTACTTC	CASSEGHRPEQYF
-	TRBV5-6	TRBJ2-5	-	TGTGCCAGCAGCCGATTGGTGGGGGCTCGGCAAGAGACCCAGTACTTC	CASSRLVGARQETQYF
many	TRBV20-1	TRBJ2-3	TRBD1	TGCAGTGCACTTGGGCTAAGACAGGGCAGGATTGATACGCAGTATTTT	CSALGLRQGRIDTQYF
-	TRBV28	TRBJ2-3	-	TGTGCCAGCAGTCCCGAGACGGGGGTCACAGATACGCAGTATTTT	CASSPETGVTDTQYF